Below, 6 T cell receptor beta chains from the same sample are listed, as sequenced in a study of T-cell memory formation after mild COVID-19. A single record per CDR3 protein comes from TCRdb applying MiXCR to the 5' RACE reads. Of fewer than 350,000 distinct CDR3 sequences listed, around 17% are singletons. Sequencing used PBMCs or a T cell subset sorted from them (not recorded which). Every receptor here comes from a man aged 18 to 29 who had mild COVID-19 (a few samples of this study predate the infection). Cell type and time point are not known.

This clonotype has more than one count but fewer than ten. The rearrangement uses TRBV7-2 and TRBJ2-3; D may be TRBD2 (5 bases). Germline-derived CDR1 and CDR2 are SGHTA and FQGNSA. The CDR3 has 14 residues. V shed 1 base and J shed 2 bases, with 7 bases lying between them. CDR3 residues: CASSLELATDTQYF. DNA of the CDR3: TGTGCCAGCAGCTTAGAGCTAGCCACAGATACGCAGTATTTT. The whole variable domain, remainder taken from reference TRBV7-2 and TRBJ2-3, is GAGVSQSPSNKVTEKGKDVELRCDPISGHTALYWYRQSLGQGLEFLIYFQGNSAPDKSGLPSDRFSAERTGGSVSTLTIQRTQQEDSAVYLCASSLELATDTQYFGPGTRLTVL.

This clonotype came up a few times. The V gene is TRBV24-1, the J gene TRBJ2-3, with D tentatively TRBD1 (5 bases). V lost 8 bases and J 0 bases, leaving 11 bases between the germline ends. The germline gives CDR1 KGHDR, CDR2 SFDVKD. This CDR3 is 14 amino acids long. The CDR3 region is CATKDISSTDTQYF. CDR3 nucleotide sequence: TGTGCCACCAAGGACATCTCTAGCACAGATACGCAGTATTTT.

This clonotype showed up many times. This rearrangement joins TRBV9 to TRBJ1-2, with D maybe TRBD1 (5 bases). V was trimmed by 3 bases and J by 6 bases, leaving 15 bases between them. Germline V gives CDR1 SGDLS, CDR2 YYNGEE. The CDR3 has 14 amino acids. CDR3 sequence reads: CASSGGQGKNGYTF. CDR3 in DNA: TGTGCCAGCAGCGGGGGCCAGGGTAAAAATGGCTACACCTTC.

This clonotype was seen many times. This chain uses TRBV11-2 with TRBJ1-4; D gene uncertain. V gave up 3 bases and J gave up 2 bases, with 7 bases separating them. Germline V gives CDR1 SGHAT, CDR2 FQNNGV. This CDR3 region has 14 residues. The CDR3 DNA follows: TGTGCCAGCAGCTTCGTGGGGACTAATGAAAAACTGTTTTTT. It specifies CASSFVGTNEKLFF.

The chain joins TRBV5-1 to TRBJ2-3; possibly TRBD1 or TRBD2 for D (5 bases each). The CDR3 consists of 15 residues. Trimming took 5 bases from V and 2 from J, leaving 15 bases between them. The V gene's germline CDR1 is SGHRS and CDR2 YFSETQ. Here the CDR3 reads CASRHRDPYTDTQYF. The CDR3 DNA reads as TGCGCCAGCAGACACCGGGACCCCTACACAGATACGCAGTATTTT.

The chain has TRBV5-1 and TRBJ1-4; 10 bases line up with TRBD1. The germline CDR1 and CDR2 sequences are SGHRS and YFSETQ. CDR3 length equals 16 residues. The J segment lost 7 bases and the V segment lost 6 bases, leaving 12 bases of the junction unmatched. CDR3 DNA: TGCGCCAGCATTTCGACTCCGGGACAGGGGAGTGAAAAACTGTTTTTT. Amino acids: CASISTPGQGSEKLFF.